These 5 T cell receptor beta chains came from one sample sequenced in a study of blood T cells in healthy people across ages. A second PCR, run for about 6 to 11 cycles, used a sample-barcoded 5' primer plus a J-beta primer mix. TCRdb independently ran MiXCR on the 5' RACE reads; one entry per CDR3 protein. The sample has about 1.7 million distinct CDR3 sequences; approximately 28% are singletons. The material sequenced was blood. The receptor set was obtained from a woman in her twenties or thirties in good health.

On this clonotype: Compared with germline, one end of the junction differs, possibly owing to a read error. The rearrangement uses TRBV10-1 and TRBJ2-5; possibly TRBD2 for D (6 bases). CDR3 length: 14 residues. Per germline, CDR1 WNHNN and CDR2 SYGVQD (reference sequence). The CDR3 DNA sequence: TGCGCCAGCATTGAAGGGTCCCGCCGGGAGACCAAGTACTTC. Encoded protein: CASIEGSRRETKYF.

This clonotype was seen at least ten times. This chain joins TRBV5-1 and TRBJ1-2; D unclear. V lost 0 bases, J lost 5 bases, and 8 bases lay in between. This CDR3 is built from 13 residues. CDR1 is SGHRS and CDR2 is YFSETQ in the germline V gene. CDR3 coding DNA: TGCGCCAGCAGCTTGGGTACAGAGTATGGCTACACCTTC. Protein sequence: CASSLGTEYGYTF.

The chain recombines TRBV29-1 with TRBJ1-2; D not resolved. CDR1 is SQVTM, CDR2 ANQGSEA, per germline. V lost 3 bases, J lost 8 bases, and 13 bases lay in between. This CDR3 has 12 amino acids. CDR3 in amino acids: CSVETWAWGYTF. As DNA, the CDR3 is TGCAGCGTTGAGACGTGGGCATGGGGCTACACCTTC.

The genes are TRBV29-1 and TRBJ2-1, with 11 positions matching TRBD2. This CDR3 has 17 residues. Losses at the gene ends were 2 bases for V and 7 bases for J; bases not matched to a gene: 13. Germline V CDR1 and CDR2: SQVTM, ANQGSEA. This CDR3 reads CSVELAGGVFQGNEQFF. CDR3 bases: TGCAGCGTTGAACTAGCGGGAGGTGTTTTCCAGGGGAATGAGCAGTTCTTC.

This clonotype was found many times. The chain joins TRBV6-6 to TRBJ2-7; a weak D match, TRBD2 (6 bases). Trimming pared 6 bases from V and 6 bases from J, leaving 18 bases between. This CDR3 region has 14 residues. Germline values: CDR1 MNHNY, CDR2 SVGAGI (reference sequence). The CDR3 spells CASSLRLGPSEQYF. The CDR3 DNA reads TGTGCCAGCAGCCTTAGACTAGGGCCCTCCGAGCAGTACTTC.